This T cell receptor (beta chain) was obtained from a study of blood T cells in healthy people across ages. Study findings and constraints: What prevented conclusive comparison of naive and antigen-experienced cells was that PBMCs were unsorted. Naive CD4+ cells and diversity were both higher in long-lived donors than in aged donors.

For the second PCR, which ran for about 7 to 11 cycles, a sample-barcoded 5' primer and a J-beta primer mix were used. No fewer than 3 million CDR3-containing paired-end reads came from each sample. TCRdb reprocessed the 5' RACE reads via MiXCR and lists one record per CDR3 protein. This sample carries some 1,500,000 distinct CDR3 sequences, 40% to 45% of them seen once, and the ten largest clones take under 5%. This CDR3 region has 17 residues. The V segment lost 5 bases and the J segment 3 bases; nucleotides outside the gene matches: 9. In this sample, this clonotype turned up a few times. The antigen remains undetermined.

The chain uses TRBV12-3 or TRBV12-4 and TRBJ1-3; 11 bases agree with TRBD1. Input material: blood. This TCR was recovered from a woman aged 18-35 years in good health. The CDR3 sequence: CASSIKPGTGGGNTIYF. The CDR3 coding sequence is TGTGCCAGCAGTATAAAACCCGGGACAGGGGGTGGAAACACCATATATTTT.